This T cell receptor (beta chain) is from a study of T cell responses to AZD1222 COVID-19 vaccine. The table lists this clone with a count of one. As yet, its antigen is unknown. Produced via immunoSEQ multiplex PCR; TCRdb's table is partial and in-frame only. Of 90,000 to 110,000 clones listed, 75% to 90% are singletons. Notes on the study in general: All repertoire sampling was performed exclusively after the peak T cell response.

The CDR3 runs to 16 residues. Per the germline V gene, CDR1 is MDHEN and CDR2 is SYDVKM. V lost 6 bases to trimming and J lost 3 bases, with 20 bases between them. The sample here was peripheral blood, taken on day 0 of AZD1222 vaccination. The receptor's source is an adult in good health. The V and J genes are TRBV28 and TRBJ2-5, with D perhaps given as TRBD1 or TRBD2 (5 bases each). This CDR3 is CASRPGTGRGEETQYF. The CDR3 DNA reads TGTGCCAGCAGACCCGGGACGGGTCGTGGGGAAGAGACCCAGTACTTC.